This T cell receptor beta chain was found in a study of T cell responses to AZD1222 COVID-19 vaccine. The table came from immunoSEQ multiplex PCR; TCRdb's copy has only in-frame clones and leaves some out. The sample holds tens of thousands of clones, 80% to 90% seen once. This CDR3 has 18 residues. J lost 3 bases, V lost 0 bases, and 9 bases had no gene match. Germline V CDR1 and CDR2: SGHRS, YFSETQ. Comment on this clone: Its target is not known.

Study findings and constraints: Repertoire collection took place solely once the T cell response had peaked.

The clonotype comes from an adult in good health. The rearrangement joins TRBV5-1 to TRBJ2-7, with 13 bases lining up with TRBD2. Sequenced material: peripheral blood, taken on day 0 of AZD1222 vaccination. CDR3 residues: CASSLEKPGLAGFYEQYF. In DNA form, the CDR3 reads TGCGCCAGCAGCTTGGAGAAACCGGGACTAGCGGGGTTCTACGAGCAGTACTTC.